The rows below give T cell receptor beta chains drawn from one sample of a study of T cells in Graves' hyperthyroidism and ophthalmopathy. Using its own MiXCR run on the multiplex PCR reads, TCRdb lists one record per CDR3 protein. The sample holds about 480,000 distinct CDR3 sequences, approximately 15% seen once. Material: blood. The receptor source for this set is a woman in her late teens or twenties with Graves' hyperthyroidism. The CDR3 runs from the conserved cysteine through the conserved F or W. Rows may omit the clone size; those that give it use once, few, many or a size class.

TRBV2	many	20	TRBJ2-5	CASSEGTSTSLAGVFETQYF
TRBV3-1	once	14	TRBJ2-7	CASSQAGTGYEQYF
TRBV24-1	NA	16	TRBJ2-2	CATSDWGQGDTGELFF
TRBV19	many	15	TRBJ1-1	CASSGQGRMNTEAFF
TRBV13	many	12	TRBJ2-2	CATTYERGELFF
TRBV20-1	many	14	TRBJ1-5	CSASRDRIDQPQHF
TRBV12-3/TRBV12-4	many	17	TRBJ2-1	CASSPEGGDRSYNEQFF
TRBV5-1	many	15	TRBJ2-5	CASSLEGRGQETQYF
TRBV27	NA	14	TRBJ1-1	CASSLSLGSYEAFF
TRBV12-3/TRBV12-4	many	16	TRBJ1-1	CASSLARGNRDTEAFF
TRBV2	many	16	TRBJ2-2	CASTEVIGGAAGELFF
TRBV6-1	few	17	TRBJ2-1	CAIANPLAGDDRNEQFF
TRBV7-9	many	16	TRBJ2-1	CASSSVAGLRNNEQFF
TRBV7-9	many	14	TRBJ2-5	CASSHRRGAETQYF
TRBV9	NA	15	TRBJ1-5	CASSATGAPGQPQHF
TRBV28	few	15	TRBJ1-1	CASSNAGGVGTEAFF
TRBV2	many	12	TRBJ1-6	CASNRRDSPLHF
TRBV9	NA	15	TRBJ2-3	CASSPGTSRADTQYF
TRBV3-1	few	17	TRBJ1-1	CASSQDRQRAGSTEAFF
TRBV27	many	14	TRBJ1-2	CASSRQGFSYGYTF
TRBV9	NA	16	TRBJ1-4	CASSVGGRLHNEKLFF
TRBV11-2	many	13	TRBJ1-2	CASSSPQGSGYTF
TRBV6-1	many	12	TRBJ1-2	CAVKMTNYGYTF
TRBV4-1	many	15	TRBJ2-3	CASSQDLLVTDTQYF
TRBV12-3/TRBV12-4	many	14	TRBJ2-6	CASSPSLGANVLTF
TRBV6-1	few	17	TRBJ1-5	CASTARTVAALEQPQHF
TRBV9	few	13	TRBJ2-3	CASSPPGGNTQYF
TRBV27	many	13	TRBJ2-7	CASTAGPSYEQYF
TRBV10-2	NA	12	TRBJ2-1	CASRRADNEQFF
TRBV3-1	NA	16	TRBJ2-6	CASWDRGRSGANVLTF
TRBV9	few	18	TRBJ1-6	CASSSPGQRSSYNSPLHF
TRBV6-1	NA	12	TRBJ2-2	CASYRGRGELFF
TRBV11-2	many	16	TRBJ2-7	CASSANLLAGTYEQYF
TRBV11-2	many	16	TRBJ2-1	CASSLATGPPNNEQFF
TRBV7-9	few	12	TRBJ2-5	CAGGAAQETQYF
TRBV7-9	few	17	TRBJ2-1	CASSPHDPNVYTREQFF
TRBV10-3	NA	13	TRBJ1-4	CAIRQAESEKLFF
TRBV14	many	15	TRBJ1-2	CASSPTGTALYGYTF
TRBV19	many	16	TRBJ2-5	CARGTSGGSRQETQYF
TRBV12-3/TRBV12-4	many	13	TRBJ1-2	CASSFSGNYGYTF
TRBV25-1	NA	11	TRBJ2-1	CASSEWTQQFF
TRBV20-1	few	13	TRBJ2-7	CSVDRLAGVGQYF
TRBV3-1	many	17	TRBJ2-1	CASSQEVSENPYNEQFF
TRBV7-2	few	13	TRBJ2-1	CASSLSEGGGQFF
TRBV2	NA	14	TRBJ2-3	CATILAGSRDTQYF
TRBV12-3/TRBV12-4	NA	14	TRBJ1-2	CASSESGNNYGYTF
TRBV27	many	15	TRBJ2-3	CASSPGTSRSDTQYF
TRBV7-8	NA	14	TRBJ2-7	CASSPASRGGEQYF
TRBV30	few	13	TRBJ2-1	CAWSSWVGNEQFF
TRBV30	many	12	TRBJ2-7	CAWDRNSYEQYF
TRBV11-2	many	12	TRBJ1-1	CASSLSGRVAFF
TRBV9	NA	16	TRBJ2-1	CASSVSGTGLYNEQFF
TRBV19	NA	14	TRBJ2-1	CASSQGDGYNEQFF
TRBV10-2	NA	14	TRBJ1-2	CASSEFTGNYGYTF
TRBV11-1	many	14	TRBJ1-1	CASSLGQLSHGAFF